This passage covers 24 T cell receptor beta chains from one sample sequenced in a study of CD8+ T cells in alopecia areata. cDNA reverse transcribed from extracted RNA served as the sequencing template. Profiling relied on immunoSEQ multiplex PCR, and the TCRdb table lists in-frame clones only, not all of them. The table shows approximately 170,000 clones, with about 60% occurring only once. Treatment defined: oral pan-JAK inhibitor, 5-10 mg twice daily. The sample consisted of CD4+ T cells sorted from blood, taken at week 4, from a patient treated with tofacitinib. The source is a human donor with alopecia areata.

This clone was seen more than once but under ten times. V gene TRBV29-1 combines with J gene TRBJ2-3; D might be TRBD1 (6 bases). V gave up 5 bases and J gave up 6 bases, with 15 bases separating them. The CDR3 consists of 13 residues. The V gene's germline CDR1 is SQVTM and CDR2 ANQGSEA. The CDR3 reads CSVFLQRGDTQYF. The CDR3 nucleotides are TGCAGCGTTTTCCTCCAAAGGGGGGATACGCAGTATTTT.

The V gene is TRBV29-1, the J gene TRBJ2-1; no clear D gene. V was cut by 4 bases and J by 15 bases, with 19 bases left in between. CDR3 length: 12 residues. The germline CDR1 and CDR2 sequences are SQVTM and ANQGSEA. The DNA of the CDR3 is TGCAGCGTTGCGGAAACCGGGTCTGTCCTGTTCTTC. Amino acid sequence: CSVAETGSVLFF.

This clone has just a few counts. The chain recombines TRBV29-1 with TRBJ2-1, with TRBD1 identical over 10 bases. The CDR3 is 16 amino acids. The germline gives CDR1 SQVTM, CDR2 ANQGSEA. Trimming at V came to 4 bases and at J to 5 bases, leaving 11 bases not matched to a gene. The CDR3 bases are TGCAGCGTTGCACTTTTACCGGGACAGGGGCACAATGAGCAGTTCTTC. Translating gives CSVALLPGQGHNEQFF.

The table lists this clone with a few counts. V is TRBV29-1 and J is TRBJ1-4; 9 bases map to TRBD1. The junction had 5 bases not matched to a gene; V was cut back by 1 base and J by 5 bases. Looked up from germline, CDR1 is SQVTM and CDR2 is ANQGSEA. CDR3 length: 15 amino acids. CDR3 sequence reads: CSVEGNRGRNEKLFF. CDR3 in DNA: TGCAGCGTTGAAGGAAACAGGGGGCGAAATGAAAAACTGTTTTTT.

Notes on this clone: The same CDR3 arises from other DNA sequences in this sample as well. The chain recombines TRBV29-1 with TRBJ2-3, with a tentative D call TRBD2 (6 bases). V lost 1 base to trimming and J lost 1 base, with 6 bases between them. This CDR3 is 13 amino acids long. From germline, CDR1 is SQVTM and CDR2 ANQGSEA. The CDR3 loop reads CSVEGGGTDTQYF. The CDR3 coding sequence is TGCAGCGTTGAAGGCGGGGGCACAGATACGCAGTATTTT.

The CDR3 DNA reads as TGTGCCACCAGCGCAAAAAAGCAGGGAGTTGGGGCCAACGTCCTGACTTTC. Protein sequence: CATSAKKQGVGANVLTF. This chain connects TRBV15 to TRBJ2-6; D possibly matches TRBD1 or TRBD2 (5 bases each). V lost 5 bases and J lost 3, with 17 bases in between. Germline values: CDR1 LNHNV, CDR2 YYDKDF (reference sequence). The length of the CDR3 is 17 residues.

The gene calls are TRBV30 and TRBJ1-2, with D hard to call. The CDR3 covers 14 residues. Trimming stripped 0 bases from V and 8 bases from J, with 16 bases between. CDR1 is GTSNPN, CDR2 SVGIG, per germline (reference sequence). CDR3 coding DNA: TGTGCCTGGAGTGTACCTACAGCCCTCCCGGGCTACACCTTC. Amino acids: CAWSVPTALPGYTF.

The gene calls are TRBV2 and TRBJ2-7; D is possibly TRBD1 or TRBD2 (5 bases each). This CDR3 has 15 amino acids. The V gene lost 2 bases and the J gene lost 6 bases, with 17 bases spanning the gap. The germline gives CDR1 SNHLY, CDR2 FYNNEI. The CDR3 DNA follows: TGTGCCAGCAGTGAAAGGCAGGGAGCCTATACCGAGCAGTACTTC. This encodes CASSERQGAYTEQYF. Full variable domain (missing parts from reference TRBV2 and TRBJ2-7): EPEVTQTPSHQVTQMGQEVILRCVPISNHLYFYWYRQILGQKVEFLVSFYNNEISEKSEIFDDQFSVERPDGSNFTLKIRSTKLEDSAMYFCASSERQGAYTEQYFGPGTRLTVT.

This clone has just a few counts. The chain uses TRBV28 and TRBJ1-5; the match to TRBD1 covers 7 bases. CDR3 size: 12 residues. With 8 bases clipped from V and 2 bases from J, the junction kept 0 bases outside the gene matches. CDR1 and CDR2 from the germline V gene are MDHEN and SYDVKM. In DNA form, the CDR3 reads TGTGCCAGCGGACAGGGCAATCAGCCCCAGCATTTT. Its protein product is CASGQGNQPQHF.

The chain recombines TRBV7-2 with TRBJ1-2; D gene unclear. Looked up from germline, CDR1 is SGHTA and CDR2 is FQGNSA. The CDR3 length is 13 residues. V lost 2 bases, J lost 5 bases, and 9 bases lay in between. CDR3 coding DNA: TGTGCCAGCAGCTTACCCCCGGTTTATGGCTACACCTTC. This encodes CASSLPPVYGYTF.

This clone was seen a handful of times. The CDR3 loop reads CASSLGGKETQYF. The CDR3 DNA reads TGTGCCAGCAGCTTGGGCGGGAAAGAGACCCAGTACTTC. The J gene is TRBJ2-5, the V gene TRBV7-8; a possible D gene is TRBD2 (6 bases). Germline V gene data show CDR1 as SGHVS and CDR2 as FQNEAQ. V dropped 3 bases and J dropped 3 bases, with 8 bases sitting between them. This CDR3 has 13 residues.

This clone was seen a handful of times. This chain links TRBV29-1 with TRBJ2-2, with 11 bases identical to TRBD2. V was pared by 8 bases and J by 3 bases, with 8 bases of the junction left unmatched. Germline V gene lookup returns CDR1 SQVTM and CDR2 ANQGSEA. The CDR3 runs 15 residues. The CDR3 here is CSTDSGRADTGELFF. CDR3 bases: TGCAGCACTGATAGCGGGAGGGCCGACACCGGGGAGCTGTTTTTT.

The genes are TRBV5-1 and TRBJ2-7; 10 positions agree with TRBD1. The length of the CDR3 is 15 residues. Germline V gene data show CDR1 as SGHRS and CDR2 as YFSETQ. V shed 6 bases, J shed 7 bases, and the junction held 13 bases outside the gene matches. The CDR3 coding sequence is TGCGCCAGCACCCCGGAGACAGGGGGCTCTCGGGAGCAGTACTTC. It is translated as CASTPETGGSREQYF.

The V gene is TRBV30, the J gene TRBJ2-3; D remains ambiguous. V lost 3 bases, J lost 1 base, and 14 bases lay in between. The CDR3 is 15 residues long. Per germline, CDR1 GTSNPN and CDR2 SVGIG (reference sequence). The CDR3 nucleotides are TGTGCCTGGAGAAGTGGCACTACTGGCACAGATACGCAGTATTTT. Protein sequence: CAWRSGTTGTDTQYF.

This sequence joins TRBV10-3 and TRBJ2-7; D unresolved. Germline CDR1 reads ENHRY; CDR2 reads SYGVKD. CDR3 length equals 13 residues. V dropped 0 bases and J dropped 6 bases, with 9 bases sitting between them. The CDR3: CAISESALREQYF. For the CDR3, the DNA is TGTGCCATCAGTGAGTCGGCCCTTCGCGAGCAGTACTTC.

The DNA of the CDR3 is TGTGCCAGCAGCTTGGCAAAAAACATTCAGTACTTC. This gives the protein CASSLAKNIQYF. The chain joins TRBV13 to TRBJ2-4; D is unresolved. Deletions cut 3 bases from V and 4 bases from J, with 4 bases between. Germline CDR1 and CDR2: PRHDT and FYEKMQ (reference sequence). The CDR3 has 12 amino acids.

This chain joins TRBV4-2 and TRBJ2-1, with 10 bases aligning to TRBD1. The CDR3 covers 16 residues. Losses at the gene ends were 5 bases for V and 5 bases for J; bases not matched to a gene: 9. Per the germline V gene, CDR1 is LGHNA and CDR2 is YNFKEQ. In DNA form, the CDR3 reads TGTGCCAGCAGCGCCCTGAGAGGACAGGGGGACAATGAGCAGTTCTTC. Translated: CASSALRGQGDNEQFF.

This clone has a handful of counts. The V and J genes are TRBV25-1 and TRBJ2-1; tentatively, D is TRBD2 (5 bases). The V gene's germline CDR1 is MGHDK and CDR2 SYGVNS. The CDR3 is 11 residues long. V was cut by 6 bases and J by 14 bases, with 14 bases left in between. The CDR3 reads CASSGSRTEFF. DNA of the CDR3: TGTGCCAGCAGCGGTAGCCGGACTGAGTTCTTC. The variable domain in full, completed from reference TRBV25-1 and TRBJ2-1, reads EADIYQTPRYLVIGTGKKITLECSQTMGHDKMYWYQQDPGMELHLIHYSYGVNSTEKGDLSSESTVSRIRTEHFPLTLESARPSHTSQYLCASSGSRTEFFGPGTRLTVL.

This clone has just a few counts. J is TRBJ2-3 and V is TRBV29-1; tentatively, D is TRBD2 (6 bases). Trimming stripped 5 bases from V and 2 bases from J, with 11 bases between. The CDR3 sequence is 13 residues long. Per the germline V gene, CDR1 is SQVTM and CDR2 is ANQGSEA. CDR3 coding DNA: TGCAGCGTTCGGAGGGGTGCCACAGATACGCAGTATTTT. Residues: CSVRRGATDTQYF.

The CDR3 loop is CSVGQEPSYTF. The CDR3 bases are TGCAGCGTTGGACAGGAGCCAAGCTACACCTTC. The chain has TRBV29-1 and TRBJ1-2, with D possibly being TRBD1 (6 bases). The CDR3 spans 11 residues. Germline V CDR1 and CDR2: SQVTM, ANQGSEA. The V and J ends lost 4 bases and 9 bases respectively, with 12 bases between them.

This rearrangement joins TRBV29-1 to TRBJ1-1; D is ambiguous. Trimming removed 7 bases from V and 3 bases from J, with 9 bases in between. Per the germline V gene, CDR1 is SQVTM and CDR2 is ANQGSEA. This CDR3 contains 11 residues. The CDR3 sequence is CSAGSDTEAFF. The CDR3 DNA reads TGCAGCGCCGGGTCCGACACTGAAGCTTTCTTT.

The chain links TRBV7-8 to TRBJ1-5; D may be TRBD1 (5 bases). The germline CDR1 and CDR2 sequences are SGHVS and FQNEAQ. The CDR3 consists of 20 residues. Trimming removed 5 bases from V and 0 bases from J, with 26 bases in between. The CDR3, as DNA: TGTGCCAGCAGCCTAGAAGTCAGGGCATTAGCTGCCCGTAGCAATCAGCCCCAGCATTTT. It codes for CASSLEVRALAARSNQPQHF. Looking up the rest from reference TRBV7-8 and TRBJ1-5 gives the full variable domain: GAGVSQSPRYKVAKRGQDVALRCDPISGHVSLFWYQQALGQGPEFLTYFQNEAQLDKSGLPSDRFFAERPEGSVSTLKIQRTQQEDSAVYLCASSLEVRALAARSNQPQHFGDGTRLSIL.

This chain joins TRBV6-5 and TRBJ2-2; 9 bases align to TRBD1. In germline, CDR1 is MNHEY, CDR2 SVGAGI. With 6 bases clipped from V and 4 bases from J, the junction kept 3 bases outside the gene matches. The CDR3 has 14 amino acids. CDR3 sequence (DNA): TGTGCCAGCAGAGGGACAGGGAGCACCGGGGAGCTGTTTTTT. Its protein product is CASRGTGSTGELFF.

This clone was observed a handful of times. The genes are TRBV2 and TRBJ2-2; the match to TRBD2 covers 9 bases. V trimming: 7 bases; J trimming: 6 bases; junction bases outside the gene matches: 9. Germline CDR1 SNHLY, CDR2 FYNNEI. This CDR3 contains 15 residues. The chain's CDR3 is CASTIPGLAAGELFF. The CDR3 DNA follows: TGTGCCAGCACCATCCCGGGACTAGCTGCCGGGGAGCTGTTTTTT. Based on the CDR3 plus reference TRBV2 and TRBJ2-2, the full variable domain is EPEVTQTPSHQVTQMGQEVILRCVPISNHLYFYWYRQILGQKVEFLVSFYNNEISEKSEIFDDQFSVERPDGSNFTLKIRSTKLEDSAMYFCASTIPGLAAGELFFGEGSRLTVL.